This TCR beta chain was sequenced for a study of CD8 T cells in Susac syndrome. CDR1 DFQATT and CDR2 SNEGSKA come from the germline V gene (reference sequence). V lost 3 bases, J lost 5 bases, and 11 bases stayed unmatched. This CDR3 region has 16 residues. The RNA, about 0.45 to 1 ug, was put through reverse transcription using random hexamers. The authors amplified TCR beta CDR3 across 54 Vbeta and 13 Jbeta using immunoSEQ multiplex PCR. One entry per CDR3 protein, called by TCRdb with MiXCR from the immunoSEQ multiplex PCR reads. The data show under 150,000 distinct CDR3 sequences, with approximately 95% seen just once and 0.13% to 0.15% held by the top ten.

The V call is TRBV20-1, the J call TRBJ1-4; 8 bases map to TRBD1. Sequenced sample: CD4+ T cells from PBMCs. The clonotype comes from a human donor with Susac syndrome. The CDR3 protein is CSARVWQGAGNEKLFF. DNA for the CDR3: TGCAGTGCTAGGGTTTGGCAGGGGGCAGGAAATGAAAAACTGTTTTTT.